This passage covers 29 T cell receptor beta chains from one sample sequenced in a study of molecular identifiers for immune sequencing clone quantification listed by TCRdb under 2018. Receptor libraries were prepared by PCR. TCRdb lists the instrument as NextSeq 500. In-frame beta chains were kept once TCRdb had trimmed the public reads at Q25 with fastp and called clones with MiXCR. Every CDR3 protein is listed once, alongside the most common genes and DNA of its rows. The sample table holds under 100,000 distinct CDR3 sequences, of which nearly 25% were seen once. The ten largest clones take up 0.6% to 0.95% of the sample. Input material: naive CD8+ T cells from blood, with Jurkat cell RNA spiked in. The label giving this sample's cell subset or site can be read as: FACS-sorted CD8+CD4-CCR7+CD45RA+ naive T cells. The receptors derive from a human donor in good health. Some libraries in this study had Jurkat cell RNA spiked in.

V and J are TRBV5-1 and TRBJ2-7; 7 bases agree with TRBD1. The CDR3 loop spans 13 amino acids. Per germline, CDR1 SGHRS and CDR2 YFSETQ. V dropped 7 bases and J dropped 5; count of bases not matched to a gene: 9. CDR3: CASSPTGSDEQYF. As DNA, the CDR3 is TGCGCCAGCTCACCGACAGGGTCCGACGAGCAGTACTTC.

This clonotype was seen many times. This sequence joins TRBV27 and TRBJ2-7; D is unclear. Germline V gene sequence: CDR1 MNHEY, CDR2 SMNVEV (reference sequence). Trimming removed 5 bases at V and 2 bases at J, with 7 bases between. The CDR3 covers 12 residues. The CDR3 region has the DNA TGTGCCAGCAGTCCCAACGCCTACGAGCAGTACTTC. Translation: CASSPNAYEQYF.

This clonotype was found many times. The chain couples TRBV11-2 to TRBJ1-1; D gene uncertain. This CDR3 spans 12 amino acids. Trimming took 2 bases from V and 10 from J, leaving 11 bases between them. Germline loops: CDR1 SGHAT, CDR2 FQNNGV. The CDR3 bases are TGTGCCAGCAGCTTACTGGGTGCAGGAGCTTTCTTT. Its protein is CASSLLGAGAFF.

This clonotype came up many times. The chain couples TRBV2 to TRBJ1-1, with 10 positions matching TRBD1. Unmatched junction bases numbered 3, after V lost 10 bases and J lost 7 bases. Germline V lookup: CDR1 SNHLY, CDR2 FYNNEI. This CDR3 spans 11 amino acids. The CDR3 region is CAIRDRGEAFF. CDR3 bases: TGTGCCATCCGGGACAGGGGTGAAGCTTTCTTT.

The chain joins TRBV6-6 to TRBJ1-5; tentative D call: TRBD1 (6 bases). The germline V gene encodes CDR1 MNHNY and CDR2 SVGAGI (reference sequence). The CDR3 runs 14 residues. V was clipped by 8 bases and J by 3 bases, with 14 bases between them. The CDR3 sequence: CASWAGATNQPQHF. The CDR3 nucleotides read TGTGCCAGCTGGGCAGGGGCAACCAATCAGCCCCAGCATTTT.

The CDR3, as DNA: TGTGCCAGCAGTTACTCGAAGGCAGGAAATCAGCCCCAGCATTTT. Translation gives CASSYSKAGNQPQHF. The chain is built from TRBV6-5 and TRBJ1-5; no clear D. Germline lookup yields CDR1 MNHEY and CDR2 SVGAGI. V was shortened by 0 bases and J by 4 bases, with 10 bases between the two germline ends. The CDR3 has 15 amino acids.

In this sample, this clonotype turned up many times. The chain carries TRBV6-5 and TRBJ2-7, with D possibly being TRBD1 (5 bases). There are 14 residues in the CDR3. Trimming took off 2 bases at V and 3 bases at J, with 11 bases between the two ends. Per germline, CDR1 MNHEY and CDR2 SVGAGI. CDR3 in DNA: TGTGCCAGCAGTTACGTAGGCAGGGTCTACGAGCAGTACTTC. Protein sequence: CASSYVGRVYEQYF.

This clonotype came up a few times. The genes are TRBV9 and TRBJ2-3; D is unresolved. The CDR3 spans 14 residues. Between the trimmed V and J ends, which lost 4 bases and 0 bases, there was a span of 9 bases. CDR1 is SGDLS, CDR2 YYNGEE, per germline. The CDR3 DNA is TGTGCCAGCAGCTCAGATACTAGCACAGATACGCAGTATTTT. Its protein product is CASSSDTSTDTQYF.

Regarding this clonotype: Given a much more abundant clone one base away, this may be a read error. The chain uses TRBV4-3 and TRBJ2-3; 10 bases agree with TRBD2. The CDR3 extends over 18 amino acids. The V gene end was trimmed by 1 base and the J gene end by 9 bases; junction bases not matched to a gene: 16. CDR1 is LGHNA and CDR2 is YSLEER in the germline V gene. CDR3 region: CASSQGLAGAPRSGTQYF. The CDR3 nucleotides read TGCGCCAGCAGCCAAGGCCTAGCGGGGGCGCCCCGTTCCGGAACGCAGTATTTT.

In this sample, this clonotype turned up a few times. The V and J genes are TRBV12-3 or TRBV12-4 and TRBJ1-4, with D possibly being TRBD1 (6 bases). V was shortened by 5 bases and J by 5 bases, with 12 bases between the two germline ends. This CDR3 is built from 14 residues. The CDR3 nucleotides read TGTGCCAGCAGTCAAAGGGGGAGCAATGAAAAACTGTTTTTT. Its protein product is CASSQRGSNEKLFF.

In this sample, this clonotype turned up many times. V and J are TRBV14 and TRBJ2-7, with unresolved D. Germline CDR1 and CDR2: SGHDN and FVKESK. This CDR3 comprises 12 residues. The V end lost 0 bases, the J end lost 2 bases, and 2 bases lay between the germline ends. The CDR3 DNA reads as TGTGCCAGCAGCCAAGAGCCCTACGAGCAGTACTTC. Protein product: CASSQEPYEQYF. Combining the CDR3 with reference TRBV14 and TRBJ2-7 gives the whole variable domain EAGVTQFPSHSVIEKGQTVTLRCDPISGHDNLYWYRRVMGKEIKFLLHFVKESKQDESGMPNNRFLAERTGGTYSTLKVQPAELEDSGVYFCASSQEPYEQYFGPGTRLTVT.

This clonotype came up many times. This chain joins TRBV28 and TRBJ2-2, with D hard to call. Per the germline V gene, CDR1 is MDHEN and CDR2 is SYDVKM. The CDR3 has 13 amino acids. Trimming pared 3 bases from V and 0 bases from J, leaving 2 bases between. CDR3 nucleotide sequence: TGTGCCAGCAGTTTGACGAACACCGGGGAGCTGTTTTTT. This translates into CASSLTNTGELFF.

This clonotype was counted ten times or more. The V call is TRBV6-2 or TRBV6-3, the J call TRBJ1-1; D remains ambiguous. Germline CDR1 reads MNHEY; CDR2 reads SVGEGT. Trimming removed 6 bases from V and 0 bases from J, with 14 bases in between. The CDR3 is 15 amino acids. The CDR3 sequence: CASRGGREMNTEAFF. The CDR3 DNA sequence: TGTGCCAGCAGGGGAGGACGGGAAATGAACACTGAAGCTTTCTTT.

For this clonotype: Being one base from a much bigger clone, this may be a read error. The gene calls are TRBV4-3 and TRBJ2-1; D possibly corresponds to TRBD2 (5 bases). The CDR3 is 15 amino acids. Germline V lookup: CDR1 LGHNA, CDR2 YSLEER. CDR3 sequence: CASSQGLPEENERFF. The DNA of the CDR3 is TGCGCCAGCAGCCAAGGACTACCGGAAGAGAATGAGCGGTTCTTC.

The chain carries TRBV3-1 and TRBJ1-5, with TRBD1 as a possible D gene (5 bases). CDR1 and CDR2 (germline): LGHDT, YNNKEL (reference sequence). Trimming took off 0 bases at V and 1 base at J, with 13 bases between the two ends. There are 17 residues in the CDR3. CDR3: CASSQDWAGPSNQPQHF. The CDR3 DNA sequence: TGTGCCAGCAGCCAAGATTGGGCAGGGCCAAGCAATCAGCCCCAGCATTTT.

With respect to this clonotype: With a much larger clone just one base away, this may be a read error. The DNA is omitted, as the CDR3 cannot be located on it reliably, and the CDR3 follows TCRdb's listing. This chain joins TRBV29-1 and TRBJ1-2; the table's D gene call, TRBD1, was not cross checked with the DNA. CDR1 is SQVTM and CDR2 is ANQGSEA in the germline V gene. The CDR3 has 15 residues if both end residues are counted. The CDR3 sequence: CSHSSPQGADYGCTF.

With regard to this clonotype: The junction and the germline gene differ at one end; a read error may be behind it. J is TRBJ2-4 and V is TRBV20-1; tentatively, D is TRBD2 (6 bases). The V gene's germline CDR1 is DFQATT and CDR2 SNEGSKA (reference sequence). This CDR3 is 18 amino acids long. As DNA, the CDR3 is TGCAGTGCTAGGGGGTTTGTAGGGATACCAGTAAGGAGGGCCATTCAGTCCTTC. It translates to CSARGFVGIPVRRAIQSF.

This clonotype was counted only a few times. V and J are TRBV2 and TRBJ1-2, with 7 bases lining up with TRBD1. With 0 bases clipped from V and 2 bases from J, the junction kept 3 bases outside the gene matches. Germline V gene sequence: CDR1 SNHLY, CDR2 FYNNEI. CDR3 length: 15 amino acids. As DNA, the CDR3 is TGTGCCAGCAGTGAAGCGACAGGGCTCAACTATGGCTACACCTTC. Translation: CASSEATGLNYGYTF.

This clonotype was observed at least ten times. The gene calls are TRBV27 and TRBJ2-2; 12 nucleotides match TRBD1. The CDR3 contains 18 residues. V shed 10 bases, J shed 3 bases, and the junction held 15 bases outside the gene matches. Germline lookup yields CDR1 MNHEY and CDR2 SMNVEV (reference sequence). CDR3 DNA: TGTGCCACCAAAGTACGGGACAGGGGGCAGTTGTACACCGGGGAGCTGTTTTTT. It yields the protein CATKVRDRGQLYTGELFF.

On this clonotype itself: A read error may be the cause here, since a much bigger clone is one base away. The chain joins TRBV20-1 to TRBJ2-3; the match to TRBD2 covers 7 bases. Trimming took 5 bases from V and 3 from J; bases not matched to a gene: 5. The CDR3 sequence is 13 residues long. CDR1 DFQATT and CDR2 SNEGSKA come from the germline V gene (reference sequence). The CDR3 coding sequence is TGCAGTGCTGGACCAGCGGGGACAGATACGCAGTATTTT. It yields the protein CSAGPAGTDTQYF.

The V gene is TRBV18, the J gene TRBJ1-2; 7 bases fit TRBD1. The V gene's germline CDR1 is KGHSH and CDR2 LQKENI. V shed 6 bases, J shed 4 bases, and the junction held 11 bases outside the gene matches. The CDR3 contains 15 residues. The DNA of the CDR3 is TGTGCCAGCTCGCCTTCGTCCGGGACAGTCTATGGCTACACCTTC. This sequence encodes CASSPSSGTVYGYTF.

Concerning this clonotype: A much larger clonotype is one base distant, so this may be a read error. The chain employs TRBV19 and TRBJ2-7; 8 nucleotides match TRBD1. Germline V gene sequence: CDR1 LNHDA, CDR2 SQIVND (reference sequence). The length of the CDR3 is 15 residues. CDR3 protein: CASSGQGPLTYAQYF. The CDR3 bases are TGTGCCAGCTCAGGACAGGGACCACTCACCTACGCGCAGTACTTC.

There are many counts of this clonotype. The V call is TRBV2, the J call TRBJ2-3, with 9 bases lining up with TRBD1. This CDR3 has 15 amino acids. Germline V CDR1 and CDR2: SNHLY, FYNNEI. V was pared by 5 bases and J by 3 bases, with 6 bases of the junction left unmatched. DNA of the CDR3: TGTGCCAGCAGTTCCGGGACAGGGACGACAGATACGCAGTATTTT. It specifies CASSSGTGTTDTQYF.

This clonotype turned up a few times. The rearrangement uses TRBV3-1 and TRBJ2-3; TRBD2 matches 8 bases. The V gene end was trimmed by 3 bases and the J gene end by 2 bases; junction bases not matched to a gene: 7. The CDR3 has 16 residues. The germline V gene encodes CDR1 LGHDT and CDR2 YNNKEL (reference sequence). CDR3 sequence reads: CASSHTGLGNTDTQYF. CDR3 DNA: TGTGCCAGCAGCCACACGGGACTAGGAAACACAGATACGCAGTATTTT.

As for this clonotype: Possible read error: a much larger clone is one base away. V is TRBV7-9 and J is TRBJ2-1; TRBD2 matches at 11 bases. This CDR3 contains 18 residues. The germline gives CDR1 SEHNR, CDR2 FQNEAQ (reference sequence). This chain's CDR3 is CARSPELALAGGSDEQFF. The CDR3 region has the DNA TGTGCCCGCAGCCCCGAGCTCGCCCTAGCGGGAGGCAGCGATGAGCAGTTCTTC.

The CDR3 DNA follows: TGTGCCAGCAGTTTTATCGGCACCCTCTACAATGAGCAGTTCTTC. This codes for CASSFIGTLYNEQFF. The rearrangement joins TRBV12-3 or TRBV12-4 to TRBJ2-1, with D hard to call. This CDR3 is 15 amino acids long. V was shortened by 3 bases and J by 3 bases, with 12 bases between the two germline ends.

This chain connects TRBV10-3 to TRBJ1-5; TRBD1 aligns across 11 bases. The J segment lost 5 bases and the V segment lost 6 bases, leaving 3 bases of the junction unmatched. The CDR3 totals 14 residues. Germline V gene data show CDR1 as ENHRY and CDR2 as SYGVKD. The CDR3 reads CAISGTGGYQPQHF. The CDR3 DNA reads as TGTGCCATCAGCGGGACAGGGGGATATCAGCCCCAGCATTTT.

This clonotype was found many times. The chain recombines TRBV4-1 with TRBJ1-5; TRBD1 is a possible D gene (5 bases). Trimming removed 1 base from V and 4 bases from J, with 17 bases in between. The CDR3 extends over 17 amino acids. Germline-derived CDR1 and CDR2 are MGHRA and YSYEKL. CDR3 in DNA: TGCGCCAGCAGCCAAGTCATTGGGCAGGGCATGAATCAGCCCCAGCATTTT. It encodes CASSQVIGQGMNQPQHF.

This clonotype was detected only a few times. The gene calls are TRBV7-9 and TRBJ1-1; TRBD1 matches 7 bases. V lost 5 bases and J lost 2; bases outside the gene matches: 17. The CDR3 has 18 residues. Germline values: CDR1 SEHNR, CDR2 FQNEAQ (reference sequence). CDR3 loop: CASSTDRDAQLGNTEAFF. Here the CDR3 DNA reads TGTGCCAGCAGCACCGACAGGGACGCACAACTCGGAAACACTGAAGCTTTCTTT. Full variable domain (missing parts from reference TRBV7-9 and TRBJ1-1): DTGVSQNPRHKITKRGQNVTFRCDPISEHNRLYWYRQTLGQGPEFLTYFQNEAQLEKSRLLSDRFSAERPKGSFSTLEIQRTEQGDSAMYLCASSTDRDAQLGNTEAFFGQGTRLTVV.